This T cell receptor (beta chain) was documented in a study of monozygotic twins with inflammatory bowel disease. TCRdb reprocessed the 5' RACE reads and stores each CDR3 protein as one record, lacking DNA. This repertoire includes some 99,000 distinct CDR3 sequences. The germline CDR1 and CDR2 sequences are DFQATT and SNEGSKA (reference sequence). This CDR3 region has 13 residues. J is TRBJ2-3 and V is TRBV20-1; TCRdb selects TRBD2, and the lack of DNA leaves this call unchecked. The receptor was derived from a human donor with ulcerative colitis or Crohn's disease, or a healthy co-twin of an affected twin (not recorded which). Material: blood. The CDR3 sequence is CSASGRGTDTQYF.